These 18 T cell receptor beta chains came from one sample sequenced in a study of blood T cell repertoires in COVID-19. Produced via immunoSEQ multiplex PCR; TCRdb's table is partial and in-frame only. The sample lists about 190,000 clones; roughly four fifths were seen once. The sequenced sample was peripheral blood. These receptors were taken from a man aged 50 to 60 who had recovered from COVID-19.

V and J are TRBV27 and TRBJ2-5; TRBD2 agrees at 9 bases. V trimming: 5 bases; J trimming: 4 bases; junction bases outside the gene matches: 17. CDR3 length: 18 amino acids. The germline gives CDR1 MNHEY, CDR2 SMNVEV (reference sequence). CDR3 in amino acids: CASSRQPGREGLRETQYF. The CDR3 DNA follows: TGTGCCAGCAGTCGACAGCCGGGGCGGGAGGGCCTCCGAGAGACCCAGTACTTC.

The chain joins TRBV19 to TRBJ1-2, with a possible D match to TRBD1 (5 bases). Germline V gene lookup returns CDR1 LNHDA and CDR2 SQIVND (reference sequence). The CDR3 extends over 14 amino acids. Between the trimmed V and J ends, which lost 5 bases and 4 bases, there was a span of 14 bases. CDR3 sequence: CASSLPAGPYGYTF. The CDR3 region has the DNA TGTGCCAGTAGTCTTCCGGCAGGGCCCTATGGCTACACCTTC.

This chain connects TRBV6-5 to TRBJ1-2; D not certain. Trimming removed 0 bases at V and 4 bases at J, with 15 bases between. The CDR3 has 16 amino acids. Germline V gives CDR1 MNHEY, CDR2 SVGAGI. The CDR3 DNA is TGTGCCAGCAGTTACTCTCTACACAAAAGCGGCTATGGCTACACCTTC. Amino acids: CASSYSLHKSGYGYTF.

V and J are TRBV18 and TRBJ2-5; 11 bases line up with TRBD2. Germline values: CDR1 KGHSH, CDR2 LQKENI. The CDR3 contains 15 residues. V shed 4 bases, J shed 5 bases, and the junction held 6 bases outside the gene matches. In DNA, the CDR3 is TGTGCCAGCTCACGAATAGCGGGAGGGGAGGAGACCCAGTACTTC. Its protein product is CASSRIAGGEETQYF.

The CDR3 nucleotides are TGTGCCAGCAGCAGGCGGACAGTCTACAATGAGCAGTTCTTC. Translated, it gives CASSRRTVYNEQFF. This chain uses TRBV5-4 with TRBJ2-1; a possible D gene is TRBD1 (6 bases). Germline loops: CDR1 SGHNT, CDR2 YYREEE (reference sequence). V dropped 4 bases and J dropped 3 bases, with 11 bases sitting between them. The CDR3 has 14 amino acids.

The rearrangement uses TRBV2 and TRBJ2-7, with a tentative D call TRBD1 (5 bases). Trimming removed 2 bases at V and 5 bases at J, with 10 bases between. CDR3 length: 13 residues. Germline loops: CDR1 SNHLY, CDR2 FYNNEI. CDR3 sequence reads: CASSEQGFNEQYF. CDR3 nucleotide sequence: TGTGCCAGCAGTGAACAGGGTTTCAACGAGCAGTACTTC.

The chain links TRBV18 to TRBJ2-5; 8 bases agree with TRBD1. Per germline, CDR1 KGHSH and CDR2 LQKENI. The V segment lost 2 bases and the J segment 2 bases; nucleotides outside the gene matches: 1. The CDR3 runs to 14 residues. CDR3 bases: TGTGCCAGCTCACCAGGACAGGGACAAGAGACCCAGTACTTC. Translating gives CASSPGQGQETQYF.

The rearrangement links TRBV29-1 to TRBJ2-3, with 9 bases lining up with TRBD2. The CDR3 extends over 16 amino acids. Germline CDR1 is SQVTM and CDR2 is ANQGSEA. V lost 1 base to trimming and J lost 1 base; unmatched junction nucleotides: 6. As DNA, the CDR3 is TGCAGCGTTGAAGGGGTAGCGGGAGAAGGCACAGATACGCAGTATTTT. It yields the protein CSVEGVAGEGTDTQYF.

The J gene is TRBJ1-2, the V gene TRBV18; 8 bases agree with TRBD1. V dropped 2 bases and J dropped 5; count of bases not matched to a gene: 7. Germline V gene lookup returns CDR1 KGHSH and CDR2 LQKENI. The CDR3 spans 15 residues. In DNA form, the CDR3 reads TGTGCCAGCTCACCAGGAGCCCAGGGGGCGTATGGCTACACCTTC. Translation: CASSPGAQGAYGYTF.

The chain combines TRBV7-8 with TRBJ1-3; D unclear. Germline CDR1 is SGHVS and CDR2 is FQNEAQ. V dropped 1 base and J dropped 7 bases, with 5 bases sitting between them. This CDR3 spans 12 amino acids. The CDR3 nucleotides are TGTGCCAGCAGCTTAGTCTCTAACACCATATATTTT. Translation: CASSLVSNTIYF.

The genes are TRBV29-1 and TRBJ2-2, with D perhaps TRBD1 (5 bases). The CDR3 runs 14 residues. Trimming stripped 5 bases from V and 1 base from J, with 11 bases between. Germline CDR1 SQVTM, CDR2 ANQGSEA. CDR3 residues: CSVSETENTGELFF. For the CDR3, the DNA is TGCAGCGTTTCCGAGACAGAGAACACCGGGGAGCTGTTTTTT.

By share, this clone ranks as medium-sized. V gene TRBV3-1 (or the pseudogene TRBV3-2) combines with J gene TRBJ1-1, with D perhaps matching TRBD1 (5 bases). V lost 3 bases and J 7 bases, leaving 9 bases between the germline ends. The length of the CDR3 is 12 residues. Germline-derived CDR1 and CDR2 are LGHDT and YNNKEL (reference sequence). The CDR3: CASSQRDGEAFF. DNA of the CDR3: TGTGCCAGCAGCCAGCGGGACGGTGAAGCTTTCTTT.

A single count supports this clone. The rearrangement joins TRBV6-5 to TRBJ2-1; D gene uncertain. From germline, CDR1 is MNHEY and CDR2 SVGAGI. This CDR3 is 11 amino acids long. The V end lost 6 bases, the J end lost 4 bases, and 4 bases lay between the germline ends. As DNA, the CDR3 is TGTGCCAGCAGGGCATACAATGAGCAGTTCTTC. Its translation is CASRAYNEQFF.

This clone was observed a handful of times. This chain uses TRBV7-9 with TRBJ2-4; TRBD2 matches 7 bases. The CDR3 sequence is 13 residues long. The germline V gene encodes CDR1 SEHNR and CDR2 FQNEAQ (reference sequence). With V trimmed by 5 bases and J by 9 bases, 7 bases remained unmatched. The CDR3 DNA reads TGTGCCAGCAGCCGCGGGAGTGGCGGCATTCAGTACTTC. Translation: CASSRGSGGIQYF.

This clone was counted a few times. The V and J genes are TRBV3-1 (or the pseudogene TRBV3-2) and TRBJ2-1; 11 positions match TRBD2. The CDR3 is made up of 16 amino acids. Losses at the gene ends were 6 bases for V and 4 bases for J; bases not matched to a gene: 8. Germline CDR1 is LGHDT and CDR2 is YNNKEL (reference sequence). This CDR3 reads CASRGRSGRGYNEQFF. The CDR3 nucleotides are TGTGCCAGCAGAGGTCGTAGCGGGAGGGGGTACAATGAGCAGTTCTTC.

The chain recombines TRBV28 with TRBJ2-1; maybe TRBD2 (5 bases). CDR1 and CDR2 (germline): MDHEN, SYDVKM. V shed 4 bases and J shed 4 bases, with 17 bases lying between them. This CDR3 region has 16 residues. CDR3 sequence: CASSSPQAAKYNEQFF. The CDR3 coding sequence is TGTGCCAGCAGTTCCCCGCAAGCGGCTAAATACAATGAGCAGTTCTTC. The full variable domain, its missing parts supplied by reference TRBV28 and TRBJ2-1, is DVKVTQSSRYLVKRTGEKVFLECVQDMDHENMFWYRQDPGLGLRLIYFSYDVKMKEKGDIPEGYSVSREKKERFSLILESASTNQTSMYLCASSSPQAAKYNEQFFGPGTRLTVL.

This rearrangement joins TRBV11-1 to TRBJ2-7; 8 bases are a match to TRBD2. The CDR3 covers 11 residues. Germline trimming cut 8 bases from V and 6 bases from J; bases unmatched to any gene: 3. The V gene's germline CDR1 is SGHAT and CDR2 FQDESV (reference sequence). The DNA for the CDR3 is TGTGCCAGCTCCGGACTAGCCGAGCAGTACTTC. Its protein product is CASSGLAEQYF. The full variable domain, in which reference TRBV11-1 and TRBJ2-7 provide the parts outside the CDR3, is EAEVAQSPRYKITEKSQAVAFWCDPISGHATLYWYRQILGQGPELLVQFQDESVVDDSQLPKDRFSAERLKGVDSTLKIQPAELGDSAMYLCASSGLAEQYFGPGTRLTVT.

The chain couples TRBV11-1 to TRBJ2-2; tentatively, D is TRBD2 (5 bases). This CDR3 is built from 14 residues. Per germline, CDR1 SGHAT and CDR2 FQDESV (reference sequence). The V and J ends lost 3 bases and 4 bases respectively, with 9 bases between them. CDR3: CASSLRVSTGELFF. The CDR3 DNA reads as TGTGCCAGCAGCTTGAGGGTCAGCACCGGGGAGCTGTTTTTT. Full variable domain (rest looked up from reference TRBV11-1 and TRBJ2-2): EAEVAQSPRYKITEKSQAVAFWCDPISGHATLYWYRQILGQGPELLVQFQDESVVDDSQLPKDRFSAERLKGVDSTLKIQPAELGDSAMYLCASSLRVSTGELFFGEGSRLTVL.